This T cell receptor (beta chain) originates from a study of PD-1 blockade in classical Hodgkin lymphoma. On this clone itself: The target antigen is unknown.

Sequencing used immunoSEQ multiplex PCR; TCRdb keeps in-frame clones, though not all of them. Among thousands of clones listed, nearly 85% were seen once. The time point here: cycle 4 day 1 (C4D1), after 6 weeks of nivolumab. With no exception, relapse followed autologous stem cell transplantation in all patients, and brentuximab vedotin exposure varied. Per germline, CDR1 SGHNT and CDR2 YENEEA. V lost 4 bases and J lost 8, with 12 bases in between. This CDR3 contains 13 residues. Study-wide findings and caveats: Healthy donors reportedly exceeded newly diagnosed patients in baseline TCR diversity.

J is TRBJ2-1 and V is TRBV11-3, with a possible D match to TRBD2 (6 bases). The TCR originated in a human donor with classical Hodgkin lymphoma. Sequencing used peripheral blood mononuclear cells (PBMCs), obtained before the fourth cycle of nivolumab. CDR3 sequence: CASSWDWGDEQFF. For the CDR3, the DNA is TGTGCCAGCAGCTGGGACTGGGGGGATGAGCAGTTCTTC.